This T cell receptor (beta chain) is from a study of Graves' ophthalmopathy and Graves' hyperthyroidism. Study-level information: There was a collection of peripheral blood at initial diagnosis, before any treatment.

Germline-derived CDR1 and CDR2 are MNHNS and SASEGT. V dropped 8 bases and J dropped 11 bases, with 15 bases sitting between them. The CDR3 is 11 amino acids. Concerning this clonotype: Its antigen is undetermined.

Findings of the study overall: Most thyroid clonotypes with frequency above 0.001 were detected in blood too. The model's prediction of ophthalmopathy progression had 70.59% sensitivity and roughly 72% specificity. In separating ophthalmopathy from stable hyperthyroidism, a 13-signature model achieved 85% to 90% sensitivity and nearly 84% specificity.

RNA transcripts were the template, and TCR beta CDR3 regions were amplified from them. HTBI primers were employed in first-round RT-PCR, then a second-round multiplex PCR followed. One entry per CDR3 protein, called by TCRdb with MiXCR from the multiplex PCR reads. The table has roughly 400,000 distinct CDR3 sequences, 15% seen once. This clonotype was sampled from a young woman with stable Graves' hyperthyroidism. V and J are TRBV6-1 and TRBJ1-1, with D unresolved. Sequenced material: peripheral blood. Here the CDR3 reads CASGRPDMAFF. The CDR3 nucleotides are TGTGCCAGCGGACGGCCCGATATGGCTTTCTTT.